One T cell receptor (beta chain) is described in this entry. Antigen specificity is unknown. The data were obtained in a study of OX40 agonist ivuxolimab in advanced cancers. Whole-study context: Patients received ivuxolimab, an agonistic anti-OX40 (CD134) antibody. Patient treatment consisted of intravenous ivuxolimab administration every 2 weeks at 0.01 to 10 mg/kg. Overall study findings and caveats: People who partly responded at 0.1-3.0 mg/kg had some of the least clonal expansion seen. Clonal expansion by week 6 occurred in CD4+ and CD8+ blood T cells (at 0.1 to 3.0 mg/kg).

Germline-derived CDR1 and CDR2 are MNHEY and SVGAGI. This CDR3 has 15 amino acids. The J segment lost 9 bases and the V segment lost 2 bases, leaving 5 bases of the junction unmatched. TCRdb's table, derived via immunoSEQ multiplex PCR, lists solely in-frame clones and lacks some. The sample yields 60,000 or so clones, 94% seen once. The receptor was isolated from an adult with an advanced solid tumor such as melanoma, head and neck, liver or kidney cancer. This chain joins TRBV6-5 and TRBJ1-6; TRBD1 matches 9 bases. The sample here was CD4+ or CD8+ T cells sorted from blood, taken in a trial of the OX40 agonist ivuxolimab. In nucleotides, the CDR3 is TGTGCCAGCAGTTACCCTACAGGGGGCAGTTCACCCCTCCACTTT. Translating it yields CASSYPTGGSSPLHF.